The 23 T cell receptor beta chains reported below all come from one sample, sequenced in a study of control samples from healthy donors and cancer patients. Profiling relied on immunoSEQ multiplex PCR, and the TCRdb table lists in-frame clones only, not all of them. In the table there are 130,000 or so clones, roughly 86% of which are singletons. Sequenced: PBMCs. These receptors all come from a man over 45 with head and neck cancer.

The CDR3 nucleotides are TGCGCCAGCAGCTTGATCGGTCAGGGTGGCGAAAAACTGTTTTTT. It yields the protein CASSLIGQGGEKLFF. The chain couples TRBV5-1 to TRBJ1-4; possibly TRBD1 for D (5 bases). Germline V gives CDR1 SGHRS, CDR2 YFSETQ. With 1 base removed from V and 8 bases from J, the gap between germline ends came to 15 bases. This CDR3 contains 15 residues. Drawing the rest from reference TRBV5-1 and TRBJ1-4, the complete variable domain is KAGVTQTPRYLIKTRGQQVTLSCSPISGHRSVSWYQQTPGQGLQFLFEYFSETQRNKGNFPGRFSGRQFSNSRSEMNVSTLELGDSALYLCASSLIGQGGEKLFFGSGTQLSVL.

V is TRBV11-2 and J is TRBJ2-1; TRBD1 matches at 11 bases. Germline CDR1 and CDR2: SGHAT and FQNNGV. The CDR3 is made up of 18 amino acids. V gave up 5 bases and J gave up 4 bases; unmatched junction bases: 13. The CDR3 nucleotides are TGTGCCAGCAGCCGCCGGGACAGGGGGTTTACATATTACAATGAGCAGTTCTTC. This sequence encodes CASSRRDRGFTYYNEQFF. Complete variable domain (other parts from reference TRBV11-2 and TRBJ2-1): EAGVAQSPRYKIIEKRQSVAFWCNPISGHATLYWYQQILGQGPKLLIQFQNNGVVDDSQLPKDRFSAERLKGVDSTLKIQPAKLEDSAVYLCASSRRDRGFTYYNEQFFGPGTRLTVL.

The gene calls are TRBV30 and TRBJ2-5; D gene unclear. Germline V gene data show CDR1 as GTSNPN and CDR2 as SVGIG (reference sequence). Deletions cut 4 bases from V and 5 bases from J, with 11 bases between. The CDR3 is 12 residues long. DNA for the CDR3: TGTGCCTGGACCCTGGGCCTTGAGACCCAGTACTTC. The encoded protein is CAWTLGLETQYF.

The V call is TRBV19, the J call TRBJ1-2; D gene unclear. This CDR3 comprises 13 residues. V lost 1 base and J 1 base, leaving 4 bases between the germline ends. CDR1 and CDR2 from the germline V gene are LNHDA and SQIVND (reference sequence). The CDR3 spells CASSIGFNYGYTF. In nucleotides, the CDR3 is TGTGCCAGTAGTATAGGTTTTAACTATGGCTACACCTTC. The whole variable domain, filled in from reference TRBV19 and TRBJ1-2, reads DGGITQSPKYLFRKEGQNVTLSCEQNLNHDAMYWYRQDPGQGLRLIYYSQIVNDFQKGDIAEGYSVSREKKESFPLTVTSAQKNPTAFYLCASSIGFNYGYTFGSGTRLTVV.

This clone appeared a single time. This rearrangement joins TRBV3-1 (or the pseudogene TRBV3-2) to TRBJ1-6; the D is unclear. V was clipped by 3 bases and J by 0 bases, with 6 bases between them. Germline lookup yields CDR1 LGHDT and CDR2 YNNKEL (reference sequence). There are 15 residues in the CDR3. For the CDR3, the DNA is TGTGCCAGCAGCCAGGCGAGCTCCTATAATTCACCCCTCCACTTT. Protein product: CASSQASSYNSPLHF.

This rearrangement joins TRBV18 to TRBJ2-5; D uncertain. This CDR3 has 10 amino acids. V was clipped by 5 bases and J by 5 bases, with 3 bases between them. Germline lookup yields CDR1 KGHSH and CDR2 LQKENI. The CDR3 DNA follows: TGTGCCAGCTCATCCGAGACCCAGTACTTC. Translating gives CASSSETQYF.

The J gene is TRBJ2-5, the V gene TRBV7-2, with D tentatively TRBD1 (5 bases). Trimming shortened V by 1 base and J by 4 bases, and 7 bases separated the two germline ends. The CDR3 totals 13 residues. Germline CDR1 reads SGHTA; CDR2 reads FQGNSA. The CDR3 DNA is TGTGCCAGCAGCTTAGGTGACAGAGAGACCCAGTACTTC. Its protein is CASSLGDRETQYF.

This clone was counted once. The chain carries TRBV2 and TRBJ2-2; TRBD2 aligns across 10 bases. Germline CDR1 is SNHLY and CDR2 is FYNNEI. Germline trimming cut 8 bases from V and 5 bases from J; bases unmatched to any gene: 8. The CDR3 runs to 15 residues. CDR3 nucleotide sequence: TGTGCCAGCTTCATTAGCGGGAGGAGTACCGGGGAGCTGTTTTTT. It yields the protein CASFISGRSTGELFF.

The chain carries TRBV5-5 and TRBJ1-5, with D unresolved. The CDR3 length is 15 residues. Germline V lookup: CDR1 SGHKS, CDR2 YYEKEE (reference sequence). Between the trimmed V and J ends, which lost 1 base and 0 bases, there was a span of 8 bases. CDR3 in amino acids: CASSLSVSSNQPQHF. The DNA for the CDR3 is TGTGCCAGCAGCTTGTCTGTTAGTAGCAATCAGCCCCAGCATTTT.

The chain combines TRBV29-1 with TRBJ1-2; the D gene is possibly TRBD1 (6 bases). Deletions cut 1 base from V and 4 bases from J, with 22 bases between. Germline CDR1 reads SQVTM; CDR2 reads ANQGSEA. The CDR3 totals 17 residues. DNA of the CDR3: TGCAGCGTTGAAGCTAGTACAGGGACCGACCTAGGCTATGGCTACACCTTC. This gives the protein CSVEASTGTDLGYGYTF.

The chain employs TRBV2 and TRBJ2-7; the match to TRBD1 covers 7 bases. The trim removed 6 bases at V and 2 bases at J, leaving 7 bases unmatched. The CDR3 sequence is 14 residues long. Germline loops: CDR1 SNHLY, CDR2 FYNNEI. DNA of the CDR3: TGTGCCAGCAGGGAGGACAGGCCGGCCTACGAGCAGTACTTC. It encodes CASREDRPAYEQYF.

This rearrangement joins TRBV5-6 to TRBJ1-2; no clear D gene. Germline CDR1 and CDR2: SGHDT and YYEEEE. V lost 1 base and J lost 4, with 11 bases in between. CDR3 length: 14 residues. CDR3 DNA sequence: TGTGCCAGCAGCTTGACAGCCCCTACCTATGGCTACACCTTC. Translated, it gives CASSLTAPTYGYTF.

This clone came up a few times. The CDR3 sequence: CASRFDSGNTIYF. The CDR3 DNA sequence: TGTGCCAGCAGGTTCGACTCTGGAAACACCATATATTTT. The V gene is TRBV6-6, the J gene TRBJ1-3, with D unclear. CDR3 size: 13 residues. Trimming stripped 6 bases from V and 0 bases from J, with 6 bases between. CDR1 is MNHNY, CDR2 SVGAGI, per germline (reference sequence).

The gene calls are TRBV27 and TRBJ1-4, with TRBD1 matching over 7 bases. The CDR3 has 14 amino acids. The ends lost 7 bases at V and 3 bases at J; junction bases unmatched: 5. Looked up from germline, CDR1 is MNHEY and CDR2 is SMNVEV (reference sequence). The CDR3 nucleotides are TGTGCCAGCAAAAAGGGGGCCGCTAATGAAAAACTGTTTTTT. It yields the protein CASKKGAANEKLFF.

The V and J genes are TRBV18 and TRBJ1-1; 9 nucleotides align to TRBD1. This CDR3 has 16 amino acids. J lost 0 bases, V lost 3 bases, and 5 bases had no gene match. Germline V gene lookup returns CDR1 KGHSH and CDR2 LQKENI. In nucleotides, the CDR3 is TGTGCCAGCTCACCTCTACAGGGGGCAGTGAACACTGAAGCTTTCTTT. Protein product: CASSPLQGAVNTEAFF.

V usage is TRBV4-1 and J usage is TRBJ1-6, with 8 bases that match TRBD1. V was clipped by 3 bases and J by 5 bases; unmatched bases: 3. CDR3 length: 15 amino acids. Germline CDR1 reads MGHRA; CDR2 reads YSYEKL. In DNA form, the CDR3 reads TGCGCCAGCAGCCACCCAGGGGGCGATAATTCACCCCTCCACTTT. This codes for CASSHPGGDNSPLHF.

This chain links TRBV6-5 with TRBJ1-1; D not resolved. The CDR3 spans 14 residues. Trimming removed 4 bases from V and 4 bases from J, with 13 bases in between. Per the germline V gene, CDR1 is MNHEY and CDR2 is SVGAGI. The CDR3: CASSSTVRGTEAFF. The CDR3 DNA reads TGTGCCAGCAGTTCGACCGTTCGGGGCACTGAAGCTTTCTTT.

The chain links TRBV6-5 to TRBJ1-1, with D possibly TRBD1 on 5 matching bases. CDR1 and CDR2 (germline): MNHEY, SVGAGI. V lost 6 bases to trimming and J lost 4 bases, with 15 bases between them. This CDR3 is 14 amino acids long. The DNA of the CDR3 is TGTGCCAGCAGCCCAACCGGCGGGGGCACTGAAGCTTTCTTT. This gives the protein CASSPTGGGTEAFF.

The CDR3, as DNA: TGTGCCAGCAGCTTGGTTCGGGGAGGAACGAACACTGAAGCTTTCTTT. Protein sequence: CASSLVRGGTNTEAFF. J is TRBJ1-1 and V is TRBV5-8; no clear D gene. Germline-derived CDR1 and CDR2 are SGHTS and YDEGEE. The CDR3 contains 16 residues. The V gene lost 0 bases and the J gene lost 1 base, with 13 bases spanning the gap.

The CDR3 is CASSQDTGTNGYTF. In nucleotides, the CDR3 is TGTGCCAGCAGCCAAGATACAGGGACTAATGGCTACACCTTC. V is TRBV3-1 (or the pseudogene TRBV3-2) and J is TRBJ1-2; D may be TRBD1 (6 bases). Trimming removed 0 bases at V and 6 bases at J, with 11 bases between. The germline V gene has CDR1 LGHDT and CDR2 YNNKEL (reference sequence). This CDR3 region has 14 residues.

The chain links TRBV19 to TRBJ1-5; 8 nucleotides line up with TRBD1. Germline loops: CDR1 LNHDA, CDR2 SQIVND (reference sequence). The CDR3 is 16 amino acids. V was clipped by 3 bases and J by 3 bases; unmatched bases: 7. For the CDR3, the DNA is TGTGCCAGTAGTATCCGGGACAGGTTTTTCAATCAGCCCCAGCATTTT. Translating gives CASSIRDRFFNQPQHF.

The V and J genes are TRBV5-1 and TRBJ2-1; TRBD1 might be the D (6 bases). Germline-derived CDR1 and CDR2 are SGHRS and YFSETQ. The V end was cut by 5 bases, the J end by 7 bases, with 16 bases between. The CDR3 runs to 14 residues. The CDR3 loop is CASRPQGGANEQFF. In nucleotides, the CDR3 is TGCGCCAGCAGACCACAGGGCGGTGCGAATGAGCAGTTCTTC.

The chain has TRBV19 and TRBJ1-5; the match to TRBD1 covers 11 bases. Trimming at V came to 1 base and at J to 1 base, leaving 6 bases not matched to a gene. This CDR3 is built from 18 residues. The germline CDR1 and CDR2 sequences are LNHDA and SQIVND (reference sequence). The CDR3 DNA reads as TGTGCCAGTAGTATAGTGGACAGGGGGCAAGTCAGCAATCAGCCCCAGCATTTT. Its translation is CASSIVDRGQVSNQPQHF.